One sample yielded the 3 T cell receptor beta chains listed below, sequenced in a study of blood T cells in healthy people across ages. Through a sample-barcoded 5' primer and a J-beta primer mix, a second PCR was run for roughly 7 to 12 cycles. From the 5' RACE reads, TCRdb called clonotypes with MiXCR, one entry per CDR3 protein. The profile shows about 810,000 distinct CDR3 sequences, roughly 40% of them singletons. The sequenced material came from blood. The receptors stem from a man aged 18 to 30 in good health.

This clonotype was seen more than once but under ten times. This chain links TRBV7-9 with TRBJ1-2; 7 nucleotides agree with TRBD1. Per germline, CDR1 SEHNR and CDR2 FQNEAQ (reference sequence). The ends lost 7 bases at V and 8 bases at J; junction bases unmatched: 4. This CDR3 comprises 11 residues. The CDR3 coding sequence is TGTGCCAGCACCACAGGGGTCGGCTACACCTTC. Translating gives CASTTGVGYTF.

Ten or more counts support this clonotype. This sequence joins TRBV10-3 and TRBJ2-5; the D is unclear. The germline V gene has CDR1 ENHRY and CDR2 SYGVKD. This CDR3 is 11 amino acids long. Trimming took 9 bases from V and 2 from J, leaving 7 bases between them. The CDR3 region has the DNA TGTGCCATAAAAAATCAAGAGACCCAGTACTTC. This encodes CAIKNQETQYF.

As regards this clonotype: Compared with germline, one end of the junction differs, possibly owing to a read error. This chain uses TRBV7-7 with TRBJ2-7, with D tentatively TRBD1 (5 bases). Germline CDR1 SSHAT, CDR2 FNYEAQ (reference sequence). The CDR3 totals 13 residues. The CDR3 DNA is TGTGCTAGCAGCTCCATACCAGGGCGTGAGCAGTACTTC. Translated: CASSSIPGREQYF.